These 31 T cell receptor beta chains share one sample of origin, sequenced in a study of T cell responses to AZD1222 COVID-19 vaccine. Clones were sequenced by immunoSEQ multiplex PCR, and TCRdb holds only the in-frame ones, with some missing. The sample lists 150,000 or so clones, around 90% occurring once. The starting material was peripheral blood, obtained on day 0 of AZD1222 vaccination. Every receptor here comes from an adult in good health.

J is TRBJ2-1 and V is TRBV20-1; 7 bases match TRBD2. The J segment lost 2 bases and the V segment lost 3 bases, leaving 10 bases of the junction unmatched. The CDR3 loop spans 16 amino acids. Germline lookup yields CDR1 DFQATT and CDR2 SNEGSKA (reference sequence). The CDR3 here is CSASSLGRATYNEQFF. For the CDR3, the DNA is TGCAGTGCTAGTTCCCTTGGGAGGGCTACCTACAATGAGCAGTTCTTC.

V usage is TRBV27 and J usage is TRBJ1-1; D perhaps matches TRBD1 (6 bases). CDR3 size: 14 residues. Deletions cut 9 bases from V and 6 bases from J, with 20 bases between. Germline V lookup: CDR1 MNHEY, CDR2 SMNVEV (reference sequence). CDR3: CASPSTGTYAEAFF. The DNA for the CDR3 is TGTGCCAGTCCTTCTACCGGGACATATGCTGAAGCTTTCTTT.

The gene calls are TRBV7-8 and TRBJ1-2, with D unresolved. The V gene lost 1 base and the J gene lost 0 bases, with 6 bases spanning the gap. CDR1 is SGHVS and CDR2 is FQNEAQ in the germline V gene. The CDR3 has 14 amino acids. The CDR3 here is CASSLGPTNYGYTF. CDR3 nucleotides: TGTGCCAGCAGCTTAGGACCGACTAACTATGGCTACACCTTC.

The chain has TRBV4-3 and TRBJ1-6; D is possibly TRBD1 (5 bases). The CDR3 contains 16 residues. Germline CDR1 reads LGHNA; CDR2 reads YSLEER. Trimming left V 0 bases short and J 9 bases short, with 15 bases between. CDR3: CASSQESGTSGSPLHF. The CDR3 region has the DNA TGCGCCAGCAGCCAAGAGAGCGGGACGTCCGGTTCACCCCTCCACTTT.

This CDR3 is CASSPRGGPNYGYTF. The CDR3 DNA reads as TGTGCCAGCAGCCCCAGGGGTGGTCCTAACTATGGCTACACCTTC. The chain carries TRBV7-9 and TRBJ1-2; TRBD1 might be the D (6 bases). Germline V gene lookup returns CDR1 SEHNR and CDR2 FQNEAQ (reference sequence). The V and J ends lost 5 bases and 0 bases respectively, with 13 bases between them. The CDR3 sequence is 15 residues long.

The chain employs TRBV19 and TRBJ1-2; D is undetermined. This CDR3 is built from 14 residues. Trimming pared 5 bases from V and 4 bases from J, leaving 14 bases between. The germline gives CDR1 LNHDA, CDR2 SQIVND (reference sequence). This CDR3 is CASSREGTIYGYTF. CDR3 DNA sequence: TGTGCCAGTAGTCGGGAGGGTACGATCTATGGCTACACCTTC.

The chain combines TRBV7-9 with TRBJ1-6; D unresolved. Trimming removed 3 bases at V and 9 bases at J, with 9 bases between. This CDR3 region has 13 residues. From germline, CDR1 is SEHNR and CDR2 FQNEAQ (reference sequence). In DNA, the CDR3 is TGTGCCAGCAGCTTGTGGGGTGGTTCACCCCTCCACTTT. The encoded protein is CASSLWGGSPLHF.

DNA of the CDR3: TGTGCCAGCAGTTACGCGACAGGGCGGACCGGGGAGCTGTTTTTT. It is translated as CASSYATGRTGELFF. The V gene is TRBV6-5, the J gene TRBJ2-2; TRBD1 aligns across 7 bases. Germline CDR1 is MNHEY and CDR2 is SVGAGI. This CDR3 spans 15 amino acids. Trimming at V came to 2 bases and at J to 5 bases, leaving 5 bases not matched to a gene.

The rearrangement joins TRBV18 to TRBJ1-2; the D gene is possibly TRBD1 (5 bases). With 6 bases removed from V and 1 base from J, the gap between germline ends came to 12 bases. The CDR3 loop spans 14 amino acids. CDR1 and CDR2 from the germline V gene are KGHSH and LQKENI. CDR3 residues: CASSRGTDNYGYTF. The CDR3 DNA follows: TGTGCCAGCTCCCGGGGGACGGATAACTATGGCTACACCTTC.

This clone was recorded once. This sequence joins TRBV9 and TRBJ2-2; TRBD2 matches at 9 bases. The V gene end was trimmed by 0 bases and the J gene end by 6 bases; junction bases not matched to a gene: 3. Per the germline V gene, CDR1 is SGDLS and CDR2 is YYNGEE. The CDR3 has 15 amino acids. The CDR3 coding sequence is TGTGCCAGCAGCGTAGCGCGGGGGGGCTCCGGGGAGCTGTTTTTT. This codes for CASSVARGGSGELFF.

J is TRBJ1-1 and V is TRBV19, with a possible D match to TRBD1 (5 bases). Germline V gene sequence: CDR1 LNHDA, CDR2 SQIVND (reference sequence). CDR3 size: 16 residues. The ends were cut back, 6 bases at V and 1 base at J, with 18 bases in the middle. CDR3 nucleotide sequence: TGTGCCAGTAGCTTTGTGAGGGGCCGCAGGAACACTGAAGCTTTCTTT. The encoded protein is CASSFVRGRRNTEAFF.

CDR3 residues: CASSIAQGASYGYTF. The CDR3 nucleotides are TGTGCCAGTAGTATAGCACAGGGGGCCTCCTATGGCTACACCTTC. The chain carries TRBV19 and TRBJ1-2; 9 bases fit TRBD1. The CDR3 is 15 amino acids. J was trimmed by 4 bases and V by 1 base; bases with no gene match: 4. CDR1 and CDR2 from the germline V gene are LNHDA and SQIVND (reference sequence).

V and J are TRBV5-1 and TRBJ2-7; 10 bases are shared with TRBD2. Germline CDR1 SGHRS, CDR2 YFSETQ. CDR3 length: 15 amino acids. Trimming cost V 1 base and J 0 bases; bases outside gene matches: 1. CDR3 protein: CASSLTSGASYEQYF. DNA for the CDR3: TGCGCCAGCAGCTTGACTAGCGGGGCCTCCTACGAGCAGTACTTC.

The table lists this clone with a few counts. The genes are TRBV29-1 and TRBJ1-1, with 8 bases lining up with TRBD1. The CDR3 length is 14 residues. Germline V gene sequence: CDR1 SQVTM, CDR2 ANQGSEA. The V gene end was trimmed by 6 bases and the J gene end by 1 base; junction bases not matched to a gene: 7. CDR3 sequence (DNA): TGCAGCGTGTTCCCGGGACAGGAGAACACTGAAGCTTTCTTT. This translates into CSVFPGQENTEAFF. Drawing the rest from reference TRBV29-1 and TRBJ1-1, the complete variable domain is SAVISQKPSRDICQRGTSLTIQCQVDSQVTMMFWYRQQPGQSLTLIATANQGSEATYESGFVIDKFPISRPNLTFSTLTVSNMSPEDSSIYLCSVFPGQENTEAFFGQGTRLTVV.

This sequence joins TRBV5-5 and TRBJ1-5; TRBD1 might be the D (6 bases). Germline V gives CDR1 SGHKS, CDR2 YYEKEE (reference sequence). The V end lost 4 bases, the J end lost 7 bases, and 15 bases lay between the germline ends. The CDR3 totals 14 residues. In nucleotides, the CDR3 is TGTGCCAGCAGCGACCACAGGGTCAGGCAGCCCCAGCATTTT. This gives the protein CASSDHRVRQPQHF. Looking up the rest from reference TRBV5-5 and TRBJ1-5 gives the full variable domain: DAGVTQSPTHLIKTRGQQVTLRCSPISGHKSVSWYQQVLGQGPQFIFQYYEKEERGRGNFPDRFSARQFPNYSSELNVNALLLGDSALYLCASSDHRVRQPQHFGDGTRLSIL.

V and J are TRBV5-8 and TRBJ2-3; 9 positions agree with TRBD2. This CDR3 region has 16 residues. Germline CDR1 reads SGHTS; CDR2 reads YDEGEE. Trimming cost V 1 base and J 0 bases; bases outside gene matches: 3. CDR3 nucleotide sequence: TGTGCCAGCAGCTTGCGGCTAGCGGGGAGCACAGATACGCAGTATTTT. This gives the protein CASSLRLAGSTDTQYF.

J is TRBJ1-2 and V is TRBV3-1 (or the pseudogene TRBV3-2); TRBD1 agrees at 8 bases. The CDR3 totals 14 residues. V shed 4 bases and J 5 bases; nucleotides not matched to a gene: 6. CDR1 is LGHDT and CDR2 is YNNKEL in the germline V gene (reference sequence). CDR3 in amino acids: CASSPARTGYGYTF. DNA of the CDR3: TGTGCCAGCAGCCCCGCGCGGACAGGGTATGGCTACACCTTC.

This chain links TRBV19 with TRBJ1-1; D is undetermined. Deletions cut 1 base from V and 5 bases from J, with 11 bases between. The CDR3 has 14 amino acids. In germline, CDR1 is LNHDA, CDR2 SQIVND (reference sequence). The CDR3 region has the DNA TGTGCCAGTAGTATAGGGGCTAGCAGGACTGAAGCTTTCTTT. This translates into CASSIGASRTEAFF.

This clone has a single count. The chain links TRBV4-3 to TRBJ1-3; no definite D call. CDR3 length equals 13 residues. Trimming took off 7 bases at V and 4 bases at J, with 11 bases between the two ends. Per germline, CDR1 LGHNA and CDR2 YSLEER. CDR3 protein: CASTNQRGNTIYF. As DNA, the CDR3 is TGCGCCAGCACTAATCAGCGGGGAAACACCATATATTTT.

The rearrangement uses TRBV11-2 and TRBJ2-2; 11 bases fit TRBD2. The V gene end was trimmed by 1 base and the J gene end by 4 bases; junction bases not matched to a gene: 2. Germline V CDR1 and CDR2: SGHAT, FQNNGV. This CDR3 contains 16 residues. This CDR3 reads CASSLGLAGRTGELFF. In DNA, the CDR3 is TGTGCCAGCAGCTTAGGACTAGCGGGACGCACCGGGGAGCTGTTTTTT.

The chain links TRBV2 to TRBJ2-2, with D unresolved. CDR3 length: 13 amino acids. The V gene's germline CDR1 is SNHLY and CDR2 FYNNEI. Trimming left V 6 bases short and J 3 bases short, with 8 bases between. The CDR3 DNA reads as TGTGCCAGCAGGACACAGTACACCGGGGAGCTGTTTTTT. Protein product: CASRTQYTGELFF.

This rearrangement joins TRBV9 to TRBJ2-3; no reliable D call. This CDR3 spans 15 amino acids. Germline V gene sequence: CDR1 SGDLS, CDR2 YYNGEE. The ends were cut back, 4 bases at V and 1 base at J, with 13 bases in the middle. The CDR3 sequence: CASSPRLVGTDTQYF. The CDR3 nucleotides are TGTGCCAGCAGCCCCCGGCTAGTAGGCACAGATACGCAGTATTTT. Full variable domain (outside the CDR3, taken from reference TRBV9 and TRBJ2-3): DSGVTQTPKHLITATGQRVTLRCSPRSGDLSVYWYQQSLDQGLQFLIQYYNGEERAKGNILERFSAQQFPDLHSELNLSSLELGDSALYFCASSPRLVGTDTQYFGPGTRLTVL.

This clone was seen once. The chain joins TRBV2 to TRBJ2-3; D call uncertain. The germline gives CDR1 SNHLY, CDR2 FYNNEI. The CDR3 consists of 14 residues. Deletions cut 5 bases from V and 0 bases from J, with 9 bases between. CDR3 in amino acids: CASSNLISTDTQYF. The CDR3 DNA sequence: TGTGCCAGCAGTAACCTGATTAGCACAGATACGCAGTATTTT.

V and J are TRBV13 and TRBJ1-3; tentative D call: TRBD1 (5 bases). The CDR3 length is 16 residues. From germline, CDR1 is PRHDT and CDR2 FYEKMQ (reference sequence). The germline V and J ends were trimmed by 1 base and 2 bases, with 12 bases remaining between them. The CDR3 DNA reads TGTGCCAGCAGCTTAGTCTGGACAACCCCTGGAAACACCATATATTTT. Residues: CASSLVWTTPGNTIYF.

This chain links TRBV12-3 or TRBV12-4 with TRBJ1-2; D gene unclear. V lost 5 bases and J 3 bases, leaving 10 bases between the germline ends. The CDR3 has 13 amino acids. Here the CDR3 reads CASSPHRDYGYTF. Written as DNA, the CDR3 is TGTGCCAGCAGTCCCCATCGGGACTATGGCTACACCTTC.

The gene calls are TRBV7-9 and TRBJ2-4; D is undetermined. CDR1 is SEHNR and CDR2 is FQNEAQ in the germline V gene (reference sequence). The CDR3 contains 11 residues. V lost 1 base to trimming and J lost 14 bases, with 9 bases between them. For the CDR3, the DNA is TGTGCCAGCAGCTTAGGGAATTGGGAGTACTTC. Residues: CASSLGNWEYF.

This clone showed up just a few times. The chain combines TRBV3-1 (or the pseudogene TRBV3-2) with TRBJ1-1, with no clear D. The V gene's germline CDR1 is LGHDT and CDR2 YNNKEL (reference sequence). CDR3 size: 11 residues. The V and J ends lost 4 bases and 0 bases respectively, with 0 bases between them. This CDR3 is CASSLNTEAFF. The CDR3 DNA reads TGTGCCAGCAGCCTGAACACTGAAGCTTTCTTT.

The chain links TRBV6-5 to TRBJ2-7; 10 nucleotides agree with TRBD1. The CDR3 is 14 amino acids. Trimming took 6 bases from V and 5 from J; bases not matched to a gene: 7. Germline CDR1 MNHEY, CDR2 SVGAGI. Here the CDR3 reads CASRGDRGFNEQYF. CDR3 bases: TGTGCCAGCAGAGGGGACAGGGGATTCAACGAGCAGTACTTC.

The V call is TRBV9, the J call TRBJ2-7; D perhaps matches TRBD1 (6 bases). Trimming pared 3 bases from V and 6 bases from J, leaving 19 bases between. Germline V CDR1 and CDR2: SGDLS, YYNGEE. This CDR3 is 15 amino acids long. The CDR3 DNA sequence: TGTGCCAGCAGCGCAATGGACAGTCCCGTCGCCGAGCAGTACTTC. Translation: CASSAMDSPVAEQYF. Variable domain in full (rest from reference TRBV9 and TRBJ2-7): DSGVTQTPKHLITATGQRVTLRCSPRSGDLSVYWYQQSLDQGLQFLIQYYNGEERAKGNILERFSAQQFPDLHSELNLSSLELGDSALYFCASSAMDSPVAEQYFGPGTRLTVT.

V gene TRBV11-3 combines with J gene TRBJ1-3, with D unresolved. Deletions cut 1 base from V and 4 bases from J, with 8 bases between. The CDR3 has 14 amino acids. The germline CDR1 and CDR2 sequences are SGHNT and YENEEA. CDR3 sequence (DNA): TGTGCCAGCAGCTTAGGAGGCCCGGGAAACACCATATATTTT. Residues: CASSLGGPGNTIYF.

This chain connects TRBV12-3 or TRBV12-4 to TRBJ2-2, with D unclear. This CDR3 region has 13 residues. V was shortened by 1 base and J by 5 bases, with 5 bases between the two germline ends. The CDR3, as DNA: TGTGCCAGCAGTTTAGTTTGGACCGGGGAGCTGTTTTTT. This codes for CASSLVWTGELFF.